One and the same sample provided the 17 T cell receptor beta chains below, sequenced in a study of blood T cell repertoires in COVID-19. Only in-frame clones appear in the TCRdb table, and some are missing; sequencing was by immunoSEQ multiplex PCR. The table includes fewer than 200,000 clones, around four fifths detected once. Sequencing used PBMCs or T cells enriched from blood (not recorded which). These receptor sequences come from a woman aged 45-60 years who had recovered from COVID-19.

The V call is TRBV30, the J call TRBJ2-2; 13 bases are shared with TRBD2. The CDR3 is 15 amino acids. Germline lookup yields CDR1 GTSNPN and CDR2 SVGIG (reference sequence). With 4 bases clipped from V and 6 bases from J, the junction kept 5 bases outside the gene matches. The chain's CDR3 is CAWTPGLAGPGELFF. The CDR3 coding sequence is TGTGCCTGGACCCCGGGACTAGCGGGACCCGGGGAGCTGTTTTTT.

The chain uses TRBV19 and TRBJ1-1, with a tentative D call TRBD1 (5 bases). The ends were cut back, 7 bases at V and 7 bases at J, with 16 bases in the middle. The CDR3 length is 13 residues. From germline, CDR1 is LNHDA and CDR2 SQIVND (reference sequence). The CDR3 loop reads CASITVGDSEAFF. CDR3 nucleotides: TGTGCCAGTATAACGGTCGGAGACAGTGAAGCTTTCTTT.

In DNA form, the CDR3 reads TGTGCCAGCAGTTTGGGACAGGGTCACCAAGAGACCCAGTACTTC. This codes for CASSLGQGHQETQYF. The V and J genes are TRBV3-1 (or the pseudogene TRBV3-2) and TRBJ2-5, with 9 bases matching TRBD1. Losses at the gene ends were 6 bases for V and 0 bases for J; bases not matched to a gene: 5. The CDR3 loop spans 15 amino acids. Germline loops: CDR1 LGHDT, CDR2 YNNKEL (reference sequence).

The rearrangement uses TRBV15 and TRBJ2-5, with D perhaps matching TRBD1 (7 bases). Trimming stripped 0 bases from V and 4 bases from J, with 12 bases between. The CDR3 runs to 15 residues. The germline CDR1 and CDR2 sequences are LNHNV and YYDKDF (reference sequence). The CDR3, as DNA: TGTGCCACCAGCAGAGATGCAGGGGGGTTAGAGACCCAGTACTTC. Translated: CATSRDAGGLETQYF.

This sequence joins TRBV5-5 and TRBJ1-1, with D possibly being TRBD1 (5 bases). This CDR3 contains 15 residues. Germline assignment: CDR1 SGHKS and CDR2 YYEKEE (reference sequence). V was trimmed by 0 bases and J by 6 bases, leaving 15 bases between them. The CDR3 nucleotides are TGTGCCAGCAGCTTGGCAGTCTTAGGGGTGGCTGAAGCTTTCTTT. Translation gives CASSLAVLGVAEAFF.

Here the CDR3 reads CASSQSTGSNQPQHF. CDR3 coding DNA: TGCGCCAGCAGCCAGTCGACGGGGAGCAATCAGCCCCAGCATTTT. The chain uses TRBV4-1 and TRBJ1-5, with unresolved D. Per the germline V gene, CDR1 is MGHRA and CDR2 is YSYEKL. The CDR3 length is 15 residues. The V end was cut by 3 bases, the J end by 1 base, with 10 bases between.

The chain joins TRBV27 to TRBJ2-1; 11 nucleotides match TRBD2. This CDR3 is built from 15 residues. Germline V gives CDR1 MNHEY, CDR2 SMNVEV (reference sequence). Germline trimming cut 7 bases from V and 10 bases from J; bases unmatched to any gene: 12. The CDR3 nucleotides are TGTGCCAGCACCGAAATCGGGACTAGCGGAGGCGAGCAGTTCTTC. Protein product: CASTEIGTSGGEQFF.

This clone occurred once. CDR3 nucleotides: TGTGCCAGCAGTCCCCAGGTTGGAGCGGGAGGGCCTTTCACAGATACGCAGTATTTT. Translating gives CASSPQVGAGGPFTDTQYF. The genes are TRBV27 and TRBJ2-3; TRBD2 agrees at 10 bases. The V and J ends lost 5 bases and 2 bases, in that order; junction bases with no gene match: 16. Germline CDR1 MNHEY, CDR2 SMNVEV (reference sequence). The CDR3 contains 19 residues.

The gene calls are TRBV5-1 and TRBJ2-7, with a weak D call TRBD1 (6 bases). The germline V and J ends were trimmed by 5 bases and 2 bases, with 11 bases remaining between them. Looked up from germline, CDR1 is SGHRS and CDR2 is YFSETQ. The CDR3 sequence is 13 residues long. In DNA form, the CDR3 reads TGCGCCAGCAGTCAGACAGGACCCTACGAGCAGTACTTC. Translating gives CASSQTGPYEQYF.

J is TRBJ1-3 and V is TRBV20-1; D may be TRBD1 (5 bases). This CDR3 comprises 11 residues. Germline V gene sequence: CDR1 DFQATT, CDR2 SNEGSKA (reference sequence). V lost 6 bases and J 9 bases, leaving 12 bases between the germline ends. The CDR3 sequence: CSAREVATIYF. The CDR3 DNA reads as TGCAGTGCCAGGGAGGTGGCCACCATATATTTT.

The gene calls are TRBV4-1 and TRBJ2-5, with D perhaps TRBD2 (7 bases). Germline CDR1 MGHRA, CDR2 YSYEKL. This CDR3 has 15 residues. Deletions cut 2 bases from V and 4 bases from J, with 14 bases between. This CDR3 is CASSQTPGGLETQYF. The CDR3 DNA reads as TGCGCCAGCAGCCAAACCCCGGGGGGCCTAGAGACCCAGTACTTC.

The chain uses TRBV28 and TRBJ1-2, with D perhaps matching TRBD1 (5 bases). The germline V gene encodes CDR1 MDHEN and CDR2 SYDVKM. With 6 bases removed from V and 6 bases from J, the gap between germline ends came to 20 bases. The CDR3 contains 15 residues. As DNA, the CDR3 is TGTGCCAGCAGGACCCGGGGGGGAGGAGTTCATGGCTACACCTTC. Translated, it gives CASRTRGGGVHGYTF.

The gene calls are TRBV11-2 and TRBJ1-2; 12 positions match TRBD1. Germline V gives CDR1 SGHAT, CDR2 FQNNGV. The CDR3 contains 15 residues. J gave up 7 bases and V 4 bases, and 7 bases lay outside the gene matches. The CDR3 coding sequence is TGTGCCAGCAGCTCGCCCCGGGACAGGGGGCTTGGCTACACCTTC. Translating it yields CASSSPRDRGLGYTF.

This clone has only a few counts. The V and J genes are TRBV12-3 or TRBV12-4 and TRBJ2-7; TRBD1 agrees at 7 bases. V lost 5 bases and J lost 6; bases outside the gene matches: 7. This CDR3 comprises 13 residues. The DNA of the CDR3 is TGTGCCAGCAGTGGGGACAGATCGGGCGAGCAGTACTTC. This sequence encodes CASSGDRSGEQYF.

The rearrangement uses TRBV2 and TRBJ2-7; TRBD1 matches at 10 bases. The CDR3 is made up of 15 amino acids. Germline loops: CDR1 SNHLY, CDR2 FYNNEI. Trimming at V came to 6 bases and at J to 3 bases, leaving 8 bases not matched to a gene. CDR3 nucleotides: TGTGCCAGCAGGTCCGGGACAGGGGCCGACTACGAGCAGTACTTC. It is translated as CASRSGTGADYEQYF.

A single count supports this clone. The V call is TRBV28, the J call TRBJ1-5; 7 nucleotides align to TRBD1. The CDR3 loop spans 16 amino acids. Germline V lookup: CDR1 MDHEN, CDR2 SYDVKM. The V gene end was trimmed by 4 bases and the J gene end by 6 bases; junction bases not matched to a gene: 12. The CDR3 DNA sequence: TGTGCCAGCAGTTCGGCAGGGGGATCGGGGGTTCAGCCCCAGCATTTT. Translation: CASSSAGGSGVQPQHF.

This chain joins TRBV5-1 and TRBJ1-1; the D gene is possibly TRBD1 (5 bases). V lost 5 bases to trimming and J lost 0 bases, with 17 bases between them. This CDR3 has 16 residues. The germline CDR1 and CDR2 sequences are SGHRS and YFSETQ. The CDR3 region is CASSPRQPLMNTEAFF. In nucleotides, the CDR3 is TGCGCCAGCAGTCCTAGACAGCCACTTATGAACACTGAAGCTTTCTTT.